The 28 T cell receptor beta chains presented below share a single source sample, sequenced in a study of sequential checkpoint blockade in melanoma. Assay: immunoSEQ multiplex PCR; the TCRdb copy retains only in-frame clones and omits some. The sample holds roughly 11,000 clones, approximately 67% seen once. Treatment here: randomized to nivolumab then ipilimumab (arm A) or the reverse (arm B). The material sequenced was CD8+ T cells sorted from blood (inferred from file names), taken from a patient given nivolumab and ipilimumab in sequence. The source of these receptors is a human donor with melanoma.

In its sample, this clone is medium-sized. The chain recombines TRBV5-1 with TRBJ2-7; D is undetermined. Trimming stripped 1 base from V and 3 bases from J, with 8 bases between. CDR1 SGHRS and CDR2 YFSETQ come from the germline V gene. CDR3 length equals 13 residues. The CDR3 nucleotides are TGCGCCAGCAGCTTGTCGACTGGCTACGAGCAGTACTTC. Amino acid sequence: CASSLSTGYEQYF.

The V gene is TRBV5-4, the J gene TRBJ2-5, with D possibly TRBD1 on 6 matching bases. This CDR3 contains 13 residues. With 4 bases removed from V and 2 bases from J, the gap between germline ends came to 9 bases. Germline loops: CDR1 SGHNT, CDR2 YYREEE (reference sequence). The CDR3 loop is CASSEGQQETQYF. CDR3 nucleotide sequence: TGTGCCAGCAGCGAAGGACAGCAAGAGACCCAGTACTTC.

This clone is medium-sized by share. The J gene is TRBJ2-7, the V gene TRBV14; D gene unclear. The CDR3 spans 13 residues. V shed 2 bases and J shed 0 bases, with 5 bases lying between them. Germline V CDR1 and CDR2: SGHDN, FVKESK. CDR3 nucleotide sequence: TGTGCCAGCAGCCAAACAAACTCCTACGAGCAGTACTTC. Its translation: CASSQTNSYEQYF.

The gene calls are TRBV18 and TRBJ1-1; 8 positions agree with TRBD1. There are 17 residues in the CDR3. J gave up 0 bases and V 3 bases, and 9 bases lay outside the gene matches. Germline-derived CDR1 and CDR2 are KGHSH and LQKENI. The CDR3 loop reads CASSPVPGQVVNTEAFF. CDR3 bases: TGTGCCAGCTCACCCGTTCCGGGACAGGTGGTGAACACTGAAGCTTTCTTT.

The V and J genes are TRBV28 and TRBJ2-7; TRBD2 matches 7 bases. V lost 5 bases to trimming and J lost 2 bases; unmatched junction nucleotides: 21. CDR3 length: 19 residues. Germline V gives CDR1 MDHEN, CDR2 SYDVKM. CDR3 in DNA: TGTGCCAGCAGTACATCTGGACAAAACCGGGACTACAGACCCTACGAGCAGTACTTC. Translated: CASSTSGQNRDYRPYEQYF.

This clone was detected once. The CDR3 spells CASSPPANYGYTF. CDR3 nucleotide sequence: TGTGCCAGCAGCCCCCCAGCTAACTATGGCTACACCTTC. J is TRBJ1-2 and V is TRBV9, with no clear D. The CDR3 has 13 amino acids. CDR1 is SGDLS, CDR2 YYNGEE, per germline. V shed 4 bases and J shed 0 bases, with 7 bases lying between them.

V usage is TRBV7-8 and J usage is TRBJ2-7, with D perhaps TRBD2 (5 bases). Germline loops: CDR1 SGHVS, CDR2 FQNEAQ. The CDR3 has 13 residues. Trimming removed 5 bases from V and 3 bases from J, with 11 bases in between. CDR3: CASSPSGYYEQYF. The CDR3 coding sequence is TGTGCCAGCAGCCCCTCGGGATACTACGAGCAGTACTTC.

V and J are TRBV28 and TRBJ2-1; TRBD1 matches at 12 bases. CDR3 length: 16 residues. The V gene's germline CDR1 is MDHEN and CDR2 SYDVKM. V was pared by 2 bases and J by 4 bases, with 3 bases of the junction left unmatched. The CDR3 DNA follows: TGTGCCAGCAGTTTAGGGACAGGGGGCTGGTACAATGAGCAGTTCTTC. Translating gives CASSLGTGGWYNEQFF. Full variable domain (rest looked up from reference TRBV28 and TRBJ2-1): DVKVTQSSRYLVKRTGEKVFLECVQDMDHENMFWYRQDPGLGLRLIYFSYDVKMKEKGDIPEGYSVSREKKERFSLILESASTNQTSMYLCASSLGTGGWYNEQFFGPGTRLTVL.

The CDR3 DNA follows: TGTGCCAGCAACCCGACAGGGAACACCGGGGAGCTGTTTTTT. Protein product: CASNPTGNTGELFF. The chain combines TRBV5-6 with TRBJ2-2; D is perhaps TRBD1 (6 bases). The CDR3 totals 14 residues. Germline V gene lookup returns CDR1 SGHDT and CDR2 YYEEEE. Trimming left V 6 bases short and J 1 base short, with 10 bases between.

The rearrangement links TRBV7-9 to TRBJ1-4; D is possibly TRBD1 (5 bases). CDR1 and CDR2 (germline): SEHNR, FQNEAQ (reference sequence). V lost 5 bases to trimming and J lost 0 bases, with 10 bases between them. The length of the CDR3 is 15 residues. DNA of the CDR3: TGTGCCAGCAGCCAGGGCCCCACAACTAATGAAAAACTGTTTTTT. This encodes CASSQGPTTNEKLFF.

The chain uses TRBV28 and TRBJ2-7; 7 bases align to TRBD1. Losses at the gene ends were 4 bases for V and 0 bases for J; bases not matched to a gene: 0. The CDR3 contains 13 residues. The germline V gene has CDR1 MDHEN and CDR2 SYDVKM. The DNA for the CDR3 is TGTGCCAGCAGTTGGGACAGCTCCTACGAGCAGTACTTC. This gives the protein CASSWDSSYEQYF.

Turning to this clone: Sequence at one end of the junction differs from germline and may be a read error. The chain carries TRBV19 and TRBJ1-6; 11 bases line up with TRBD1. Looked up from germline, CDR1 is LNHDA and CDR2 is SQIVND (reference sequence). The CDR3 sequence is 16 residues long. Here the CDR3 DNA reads TGTGCCAGTAGCATAGGACAGGGGGCAAGTTTTTCACCCCTCCACTTT. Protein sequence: CASSIGQGASFSPLHF.

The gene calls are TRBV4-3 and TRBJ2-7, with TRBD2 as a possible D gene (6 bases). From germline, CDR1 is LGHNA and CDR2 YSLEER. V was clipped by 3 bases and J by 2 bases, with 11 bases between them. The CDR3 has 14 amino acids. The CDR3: CASSHSGETYEQYF. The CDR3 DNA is TGCGCCAGCAGCCACTCGGGAGAGACCTACGAGCAGTACTTC.

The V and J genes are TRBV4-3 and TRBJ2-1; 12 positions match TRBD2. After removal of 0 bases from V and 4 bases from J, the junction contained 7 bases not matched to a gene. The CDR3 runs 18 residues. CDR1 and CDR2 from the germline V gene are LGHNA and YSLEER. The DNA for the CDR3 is TGCGCCAGCAGCCAAGACCCTAGCGGGGGGGAAACTTACAATGAGCAGTTCTTC. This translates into CASSQDPSGGETYNEQFF.

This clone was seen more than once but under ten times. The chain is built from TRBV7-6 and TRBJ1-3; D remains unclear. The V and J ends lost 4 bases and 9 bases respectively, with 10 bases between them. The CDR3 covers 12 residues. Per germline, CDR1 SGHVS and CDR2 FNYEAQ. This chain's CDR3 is CASSSIRGTIYF. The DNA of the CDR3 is TGTGCCAGCAGCTCAATACGGGGCACCATATATTTT.

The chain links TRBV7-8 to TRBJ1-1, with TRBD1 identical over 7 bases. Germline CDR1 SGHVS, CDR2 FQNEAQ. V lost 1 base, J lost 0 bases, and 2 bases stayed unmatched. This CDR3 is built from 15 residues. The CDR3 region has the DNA TGTGCCAGCAGCTTAGAGACAGGGATGAACACTGAAGCTTTCTTT. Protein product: CASSLETGMNTEAFF. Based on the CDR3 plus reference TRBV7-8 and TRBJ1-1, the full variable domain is GAGVSQSPRYKVAKRGQDVALRCDPISGHVSLFWYQQALGQGPEFLTYFQNEAQLDKSGLPSDRFFAERPEGSVSTLKIQRTQQEDSAVYLCASSLETGMNTEAFFGQGTRLTVV.

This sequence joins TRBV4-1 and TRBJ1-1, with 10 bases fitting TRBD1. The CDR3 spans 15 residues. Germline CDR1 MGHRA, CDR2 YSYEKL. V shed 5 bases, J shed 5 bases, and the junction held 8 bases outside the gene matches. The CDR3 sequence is CASSTRDRGLTEAFF. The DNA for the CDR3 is TGCGCCAGCAGCACCCGGGACAGGGGTCTGACTGAAGCTTTCTTT.

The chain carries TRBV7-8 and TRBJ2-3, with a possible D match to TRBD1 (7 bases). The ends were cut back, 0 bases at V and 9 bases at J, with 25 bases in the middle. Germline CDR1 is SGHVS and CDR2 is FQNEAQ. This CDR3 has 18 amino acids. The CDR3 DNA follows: TGTGCCAGCAGCTTAGCGTTATCAGGGGGGCCAGTTGGGGAAACGCAGTATTTT. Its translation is CASSLALSGGPVGETQYF.

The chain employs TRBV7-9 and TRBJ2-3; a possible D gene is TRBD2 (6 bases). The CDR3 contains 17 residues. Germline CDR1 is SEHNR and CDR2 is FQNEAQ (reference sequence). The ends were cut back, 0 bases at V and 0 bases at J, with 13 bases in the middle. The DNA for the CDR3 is TGTGCCAGCAGCTTAGCGGCGGGGAAGTCTAGCACAGATACGCAGTATTTT. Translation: CASSLAAGKSSTDTQYF.

Here the CDR3 reads CASSPTPSSGDTQYF. The CDR3, as DNA: TGTGCCAGCAGCCCCACACCCTCTAGCGGAGATACGCAGTATTTT. V and J are TRBV7-2 and TRBJ2-3; 7 bases fit TRBD2. Germline V gives CDR1 SGHTA, CDR2 FQGNSA. The V and J ends lost 5 bases and 5 bases, in that order; junction bases with no gene match: 10. The CDR3 is made up of 15 amino acids.

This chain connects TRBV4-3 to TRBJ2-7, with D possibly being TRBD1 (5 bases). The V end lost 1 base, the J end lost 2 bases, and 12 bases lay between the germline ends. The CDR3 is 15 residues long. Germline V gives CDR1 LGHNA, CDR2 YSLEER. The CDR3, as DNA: TGCGCCAGCAGCCAAGCCTGGGCAGGGACCTACGAGCAGTACTTC. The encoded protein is CASSQAWAGTYEQYF.

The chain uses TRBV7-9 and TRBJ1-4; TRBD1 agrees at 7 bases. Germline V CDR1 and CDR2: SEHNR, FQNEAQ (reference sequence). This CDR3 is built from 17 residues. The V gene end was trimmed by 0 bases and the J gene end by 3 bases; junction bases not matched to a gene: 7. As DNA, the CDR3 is TGTGCCAGCAGCTTAGCGCCTAGGACAGGTGCTAATGAAAAACTGTTTTTT. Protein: CASSLAPRTGANEKLFF.

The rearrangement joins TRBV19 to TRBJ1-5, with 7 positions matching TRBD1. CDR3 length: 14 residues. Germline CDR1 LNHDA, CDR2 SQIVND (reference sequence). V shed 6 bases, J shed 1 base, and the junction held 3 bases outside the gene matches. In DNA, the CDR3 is TGTGCCAGTAGCGGACAGGTCAGCAATCAGCCCCAGCATTTT. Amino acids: CASSGQVSNQPQHF.

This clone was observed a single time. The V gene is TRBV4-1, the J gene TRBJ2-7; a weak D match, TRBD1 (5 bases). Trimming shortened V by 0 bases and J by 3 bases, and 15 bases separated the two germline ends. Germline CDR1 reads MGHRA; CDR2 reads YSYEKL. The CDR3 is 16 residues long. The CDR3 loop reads CASSQEPGLLVYEQYF. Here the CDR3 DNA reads TGCGCCAGCAGCCAAGAACCAGGGCTTTTAGTCTACGAGCAGTACTTC.

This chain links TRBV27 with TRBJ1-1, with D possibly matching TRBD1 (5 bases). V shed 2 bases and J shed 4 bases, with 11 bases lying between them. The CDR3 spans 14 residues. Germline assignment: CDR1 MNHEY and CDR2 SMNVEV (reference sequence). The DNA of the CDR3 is TGTGCCAGCAGTTTAGTTGGGGGGTTCACTGAAGCTTTCTTT. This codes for CASSLVGGFTEAFF.

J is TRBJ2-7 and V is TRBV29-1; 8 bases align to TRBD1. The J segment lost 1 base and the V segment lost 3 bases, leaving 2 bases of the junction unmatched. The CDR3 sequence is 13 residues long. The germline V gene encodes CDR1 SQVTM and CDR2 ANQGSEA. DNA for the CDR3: TGCAGCGTTGAGACAGGGGATTCCTACGAGCAGTACTTC. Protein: CSVETGDSYEQYF.

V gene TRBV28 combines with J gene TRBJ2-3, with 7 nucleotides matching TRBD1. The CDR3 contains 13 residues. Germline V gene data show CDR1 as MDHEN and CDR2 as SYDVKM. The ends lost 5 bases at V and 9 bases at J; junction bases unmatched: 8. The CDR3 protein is CASSIKTGKTQYF. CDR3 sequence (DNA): TGTGCCAGCAGTATCAAGACAGGGAAGACGCAGTATTTT.

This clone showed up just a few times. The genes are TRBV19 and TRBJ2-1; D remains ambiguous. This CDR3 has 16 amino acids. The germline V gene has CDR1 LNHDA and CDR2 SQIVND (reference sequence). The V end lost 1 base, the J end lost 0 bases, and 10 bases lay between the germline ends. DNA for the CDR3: TGTGCCAGTAGTATAGTTCCCCTTAGCTCCTACAATGAGCAGTTCTTC. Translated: CASSIVPLSSYNEQFF.